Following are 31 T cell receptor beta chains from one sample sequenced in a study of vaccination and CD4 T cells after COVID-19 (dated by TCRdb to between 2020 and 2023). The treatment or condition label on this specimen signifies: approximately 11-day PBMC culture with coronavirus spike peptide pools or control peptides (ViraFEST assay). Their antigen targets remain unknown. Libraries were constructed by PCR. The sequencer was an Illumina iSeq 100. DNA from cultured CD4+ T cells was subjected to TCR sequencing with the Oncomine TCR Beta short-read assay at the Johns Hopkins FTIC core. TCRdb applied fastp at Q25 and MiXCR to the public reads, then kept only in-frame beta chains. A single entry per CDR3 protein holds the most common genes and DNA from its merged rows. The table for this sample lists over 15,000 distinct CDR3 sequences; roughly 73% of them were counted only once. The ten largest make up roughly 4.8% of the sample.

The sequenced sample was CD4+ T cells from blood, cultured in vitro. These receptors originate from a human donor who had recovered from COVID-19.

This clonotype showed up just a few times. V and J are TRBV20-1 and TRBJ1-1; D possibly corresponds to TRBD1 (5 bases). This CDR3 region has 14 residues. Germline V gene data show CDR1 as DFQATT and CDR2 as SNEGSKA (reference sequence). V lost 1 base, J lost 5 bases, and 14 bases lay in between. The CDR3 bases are TGCAGTGCTAGAGCCGGCAGGGTATGGACTGAAGCTTTCTTT. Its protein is CSARAGRVWTEAFF.

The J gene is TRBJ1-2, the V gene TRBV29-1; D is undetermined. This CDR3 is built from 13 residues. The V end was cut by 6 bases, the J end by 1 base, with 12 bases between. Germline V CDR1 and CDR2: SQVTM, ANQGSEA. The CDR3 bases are TGCAGCGTGCGCCGGGTCGATAACTATGGCTACACCTTC. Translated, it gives CSVRRVDNYGYTF.

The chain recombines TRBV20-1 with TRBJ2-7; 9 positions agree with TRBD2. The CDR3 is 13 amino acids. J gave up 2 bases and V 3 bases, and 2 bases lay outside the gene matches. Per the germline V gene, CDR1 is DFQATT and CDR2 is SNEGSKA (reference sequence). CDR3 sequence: CSASPSGAYEQYF. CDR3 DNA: TGCAGTGCTAGTCCTAGCGGGGCCTACGAGCAGTACTTC.

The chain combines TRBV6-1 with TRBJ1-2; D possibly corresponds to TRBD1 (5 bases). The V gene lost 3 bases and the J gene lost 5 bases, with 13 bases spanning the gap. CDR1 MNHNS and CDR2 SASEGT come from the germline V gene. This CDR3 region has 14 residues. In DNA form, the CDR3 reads TGTGCCAGCAGTGACGGAGGGGCCACTTATGGCTACACCTTC. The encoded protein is CASSDGGATYGYTF.

The CDR3 nucleotides read TGTGCCAGCAGTTCCCGACTAGTTGGGAATGAGCAGTTCTTC. Protein product: CASSSRLVGNEQFF. This chain connects TRBV12-3 or TRBV12-4 to TRBJ2-1; perhaps TRBD2 as D (6 bases). V was pared by 4 bases and J by 7 bases, with 14 bases between. There are 14 residues in the CDR3.

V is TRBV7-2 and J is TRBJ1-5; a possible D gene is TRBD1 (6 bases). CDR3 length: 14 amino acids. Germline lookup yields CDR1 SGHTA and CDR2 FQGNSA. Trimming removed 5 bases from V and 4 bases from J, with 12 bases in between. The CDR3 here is CASSPLGGNQPQHF. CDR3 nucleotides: TGTGCCAGCAGCCCTCTAGGGGGTAATCAGCCCCAGCATTTT.

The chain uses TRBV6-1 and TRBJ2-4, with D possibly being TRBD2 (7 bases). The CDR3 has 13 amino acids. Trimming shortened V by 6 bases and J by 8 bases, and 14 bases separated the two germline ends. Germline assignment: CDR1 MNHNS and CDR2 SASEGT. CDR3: CASRLQGGDIQYF. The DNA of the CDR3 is TGTGCCAGCAGACTACAGGGAGGGGACATTCAGTACTTC.

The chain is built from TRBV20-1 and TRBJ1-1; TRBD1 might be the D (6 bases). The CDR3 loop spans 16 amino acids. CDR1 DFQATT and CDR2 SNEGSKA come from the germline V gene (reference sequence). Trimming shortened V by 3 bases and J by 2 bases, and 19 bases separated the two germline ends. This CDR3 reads CSARGITGTPNTEAFF. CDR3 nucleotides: TGCAGTGCTAGGGGAATTACCGGGACACCAAACACTGAAGCTTTCTTT.

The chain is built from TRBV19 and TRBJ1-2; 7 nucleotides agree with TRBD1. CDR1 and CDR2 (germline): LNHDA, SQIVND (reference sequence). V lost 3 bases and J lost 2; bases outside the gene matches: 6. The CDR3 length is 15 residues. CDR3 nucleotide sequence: TGTGCCAGTAGTATTGACAGGGCCCGAAACTATGGCTACACCTTC. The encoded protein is CASSIDRARNYGYTF.

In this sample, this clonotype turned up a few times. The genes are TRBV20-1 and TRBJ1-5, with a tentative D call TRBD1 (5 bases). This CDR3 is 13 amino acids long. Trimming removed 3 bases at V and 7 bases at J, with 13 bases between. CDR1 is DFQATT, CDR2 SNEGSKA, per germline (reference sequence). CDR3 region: CSASAGGEQPQHF. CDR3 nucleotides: TGCAGTGCTAGTGCCGGGGGGGAACAGCCCCAGCATTTT.

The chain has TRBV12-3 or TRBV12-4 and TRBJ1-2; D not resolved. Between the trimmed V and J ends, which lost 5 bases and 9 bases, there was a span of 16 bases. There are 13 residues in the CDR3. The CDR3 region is CASSPRQAQSYTF. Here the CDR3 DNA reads TGTGCCAGCAGTCCGCGGCAGGCGCAAAGCTACACCTTC.

This CDR3 reads CSGQGLSTQYF. The CDR3 DNA follows: TGCAGTGGCCAGGGCTTGTCGACCCAGTACTTC. V and J are TRBV20-1 and TRBJ2-5; possibly TRBD1 for D (5 bases). Germline CDR1 DFQATT, CDR2 SNEGSKA (reference sequence). This CDR3 contains 11 residues. V lost 7 bases, J lost 7 bases, and 13 bases lay in between.

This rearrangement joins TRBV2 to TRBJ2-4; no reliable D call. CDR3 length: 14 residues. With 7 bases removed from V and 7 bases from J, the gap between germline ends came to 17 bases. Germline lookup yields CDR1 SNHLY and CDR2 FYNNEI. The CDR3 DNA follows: TGTGCCAGCACTCTACGTCCCCAAGGGAACATTCAGTACTTC. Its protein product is CASTLRPQGNIQYF.

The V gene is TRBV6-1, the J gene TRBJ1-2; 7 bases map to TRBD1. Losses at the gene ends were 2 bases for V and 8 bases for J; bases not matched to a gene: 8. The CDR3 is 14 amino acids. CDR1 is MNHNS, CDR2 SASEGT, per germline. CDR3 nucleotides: TGTGCCAGCAGTGAACAGTTAACAGGGGAAGGCTACACCTTC. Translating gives CASSEQLTGEGYTF.

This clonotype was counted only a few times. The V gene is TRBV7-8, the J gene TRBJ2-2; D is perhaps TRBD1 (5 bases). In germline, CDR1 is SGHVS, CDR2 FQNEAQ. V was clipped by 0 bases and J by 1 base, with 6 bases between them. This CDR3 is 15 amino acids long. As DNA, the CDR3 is TGTGCCAGCAGCTTAGCGGGGCTGAACACCGGGGAGCTGTTTTTT. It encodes CASSLAGLNTGELFF.

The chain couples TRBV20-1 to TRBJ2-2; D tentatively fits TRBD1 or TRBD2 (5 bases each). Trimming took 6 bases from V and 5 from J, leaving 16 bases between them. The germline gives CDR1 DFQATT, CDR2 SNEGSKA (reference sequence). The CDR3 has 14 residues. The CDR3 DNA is TGCAGTGCCCCGACCGGGACCATAACCGGGGAGCTGTTTTTT. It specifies CSAPTGTITGELFF.

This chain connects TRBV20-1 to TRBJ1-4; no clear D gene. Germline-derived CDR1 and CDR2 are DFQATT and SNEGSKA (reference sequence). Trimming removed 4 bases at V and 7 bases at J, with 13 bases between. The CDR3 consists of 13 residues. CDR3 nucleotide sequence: TGCAGTGCTACGGGGATCCAGGCTGAAAAACTGTTTTTT. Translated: CSATGIQAEKLFF.

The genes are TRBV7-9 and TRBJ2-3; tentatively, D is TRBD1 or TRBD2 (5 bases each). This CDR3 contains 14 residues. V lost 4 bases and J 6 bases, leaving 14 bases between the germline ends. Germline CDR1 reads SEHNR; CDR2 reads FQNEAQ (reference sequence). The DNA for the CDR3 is TGTGCCAGCAGCTATTTATTCGGGGACGATACGCAGTATTTT. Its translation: CASSYLFGDDTQYF.

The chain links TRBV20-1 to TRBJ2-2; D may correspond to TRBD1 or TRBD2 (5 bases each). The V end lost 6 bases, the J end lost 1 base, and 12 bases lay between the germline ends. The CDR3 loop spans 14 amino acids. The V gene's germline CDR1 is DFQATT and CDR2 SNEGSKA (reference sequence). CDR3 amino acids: CSAVGEQNTGELFF. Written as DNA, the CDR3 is TGCAGTGCAGTAGGGGAGCAGAACACCGGGGAGCTGTTTTTT.

CDR3 amino acids: CASSQRPGLVVVEQYF. CDR3 bases: TGTGCCAGCAGCCAGCGACCGGGACTAGTTGTAGTCGAGCAGTACTTC. The chain has TRBV7-2 and TRBJ2-7; TRBD2 matches at 8 bases. Losses at the gene ends were 5 bases for V and 6 bases for J; bases not matched to a gene: 15. The germline CDR1 and CDR2 sequences are SGHTA and FQGNSA. The CDR3 runs to 16 residues. The whole variable domain, filled in from reference TRBV7-2 and TRBJ2-7, reads GAGVSQSPSNKVTEKGKDVELRCDPISGHTALYWYRQSLGQGLEFLIYFQGNSAPDKSGLPSDRFSAERTGGSVSTLTIQRTQQEDSAVYLCASSQRPGLVVVEQYFGPGTRLTVT.

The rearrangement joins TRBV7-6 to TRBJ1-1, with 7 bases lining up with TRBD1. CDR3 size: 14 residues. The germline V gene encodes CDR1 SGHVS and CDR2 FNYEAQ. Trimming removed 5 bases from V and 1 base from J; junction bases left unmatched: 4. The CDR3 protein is CASSPGTANTEAFF. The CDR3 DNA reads TGTGCCAGCAGCCCCGGGACAGCGAACACTGAAGCTTTCTTT.

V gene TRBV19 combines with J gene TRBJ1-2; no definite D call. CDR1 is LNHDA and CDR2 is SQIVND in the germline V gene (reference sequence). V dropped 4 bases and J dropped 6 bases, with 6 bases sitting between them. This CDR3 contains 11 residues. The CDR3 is CASSTGHGYTF. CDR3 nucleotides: TGTGCCAGTAGTACCGGTCATGGCTACACCTTC. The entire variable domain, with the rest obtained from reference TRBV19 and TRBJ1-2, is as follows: DGGITQSPKYLFRKEGQNVTLSCEQNLNHDAMYWYRQDPGQGLRLIYYSQIVNDFQKGDIAEGYSVSREKKESFPLTVTSAQKNPTAFYLCASSTGHGYTFGSGTRLTVV.

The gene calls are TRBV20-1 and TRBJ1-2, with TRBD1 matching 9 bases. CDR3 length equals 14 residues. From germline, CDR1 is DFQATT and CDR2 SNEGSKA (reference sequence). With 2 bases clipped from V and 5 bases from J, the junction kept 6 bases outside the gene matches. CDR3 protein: CSARPGQGQYGYTF. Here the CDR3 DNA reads TGCAGTGCTAGACCGGGACAGGGCCAATATGGCTACACCTTC.

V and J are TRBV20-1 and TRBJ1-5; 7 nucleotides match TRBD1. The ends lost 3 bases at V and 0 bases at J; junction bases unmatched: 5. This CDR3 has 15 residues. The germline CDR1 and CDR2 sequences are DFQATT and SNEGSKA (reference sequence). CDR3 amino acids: CSARSTGNSNQPQHF. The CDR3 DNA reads TGCAGTGCTAGGTCGACAGGGAATAGCAATCAGCCCCAGCATTTT.

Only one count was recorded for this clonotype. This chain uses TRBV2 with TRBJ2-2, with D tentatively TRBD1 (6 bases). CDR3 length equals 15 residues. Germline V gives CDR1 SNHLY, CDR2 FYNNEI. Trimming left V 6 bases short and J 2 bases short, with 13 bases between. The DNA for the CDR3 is TGTGCCAGCAGGACAGGTCCAACTAACACCGGGGAGCTGTTTTTT. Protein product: CASRTGPTNTGELFF.

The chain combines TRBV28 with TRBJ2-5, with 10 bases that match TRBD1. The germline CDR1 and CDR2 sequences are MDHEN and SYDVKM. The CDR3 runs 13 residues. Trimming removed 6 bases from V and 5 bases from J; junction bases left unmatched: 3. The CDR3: CASRTGGRETQYF. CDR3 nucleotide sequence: TGTGCCAGCAGGACAGGGGGCCGGGAGACCCAGTACTTC. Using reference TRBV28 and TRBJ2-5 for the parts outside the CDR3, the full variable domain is DVKVTQSSRYLVKRTGEKVFLECVQDMDHENMFWYRQDPGLGLRLIYFSYDVKMKEKGDIPEGYSVSREKKERFSLILESASTNQTSMYLCASRTGGRETQYFGPGTRLLVL.

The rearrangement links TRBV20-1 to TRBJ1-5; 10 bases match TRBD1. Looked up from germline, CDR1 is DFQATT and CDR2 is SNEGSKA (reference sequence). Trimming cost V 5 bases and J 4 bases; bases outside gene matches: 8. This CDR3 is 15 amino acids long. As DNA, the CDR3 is TGCAGTGCTCCCCGGACAGGGGGTAGGAATCAGCCCCAGCATTTT. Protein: CSAPRTGGRNQPQHF.

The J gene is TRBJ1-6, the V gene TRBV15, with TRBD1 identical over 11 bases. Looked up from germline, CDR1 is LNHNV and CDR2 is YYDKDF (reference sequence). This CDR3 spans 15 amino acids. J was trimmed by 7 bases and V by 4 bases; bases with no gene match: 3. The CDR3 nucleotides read TGTGCCACCAGCAACCGGGACAGGGGGAATTCACCCCTCCACTTT. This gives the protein CATSNRDRGNSPLHF.

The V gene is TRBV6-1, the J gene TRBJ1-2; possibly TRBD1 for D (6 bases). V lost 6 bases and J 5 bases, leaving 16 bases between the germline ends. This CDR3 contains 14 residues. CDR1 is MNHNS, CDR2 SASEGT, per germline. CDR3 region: CASRASGTTYGYTF. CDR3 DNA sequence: TGTGCCAGCAGGGCTTCCGGGACAACGTATGGCTACACCTTC.

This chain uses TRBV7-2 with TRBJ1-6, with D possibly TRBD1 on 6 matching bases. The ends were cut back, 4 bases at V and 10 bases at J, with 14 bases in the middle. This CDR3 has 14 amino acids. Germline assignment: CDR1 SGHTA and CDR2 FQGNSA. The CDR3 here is CASSYRQGSSPLHF. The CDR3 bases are TGTGCCAGCAGCTATCGGCAGGGGTCATCACCCCTCCACTTT.

The CDR3: CASSPRTSGIQETQYF. The CDR3 region has the DNA TGTGCCAGCTCACCACGGACTAGCGGGATCCAAGAGACCCAGTACTTC. The chain links TRBV18 to TRBJ2-5; TRBD2 agrees at 12 bases. This CDR3 is built from 16 residues. J lost 1 base, V lost 1 base, and 1 base had no gene match. Per the germline V gene, CDR1 is KGHSH and CDR2 is LQKENI.